Below, 18 T cell receptor beta chains from the same sample are listed, as sequenced in a study of OX40 agonist ivuxolimab in advanced cancers. The library was generated by the immunoSEQ multiplex PCR assay. Entries here come from immuneACCESS through TCRdb and include only in-frame sequences with V and J called. Some clones fail to appear in such tables; in the studies checked, an unresolved V gene covers under half of the shortfall, and the cause of the remainder is unknown. In this sample the table shows over 75,000 clones, 87% of which occur a single time. The ten largest make up approximately 1.5% of the sample. The sequenced sample was CD4+ or CD8+ T cells sorted from blood, obtained in a trial of the OX40 agonist ivuxolimab. The source is an adult with an advanced solid tumor such as melanoma, head and neck, liver or kidney cancer.

V and J are TRBV7-2 and TRBJ2-3; possibly TRBD2 for D (6 bases). The CDR3 loop spans 16 amino acids. Per the germline V gene, CDR1 is SGHTA and CDR2 is FQGNSA. With 3 bases removed from V and 8 bases from J, the gap between germline ends came to 21 bases. The CDR3 nucleotides are TGTGCCAGCAGCTTTTACGGGGGAGCGGCCCGCGGTACGCAGTATTTT. It translates to CASSFYGGAARGTQYF.

This clone was counted a single time. The chain carries TRBV6-4 and TRBJ1-1, with unresolved D. This CDR3 spans 13 amino acids. CDR1 MRHNA and CDR2 SNTAGT come from the germline V gene. V lost 10 bases, J lost 2 bases, and 14 bases lay in between. As DNA, the CDR3 is TGTGCCACCTCAAAGGAGGGTAACACTGAAGCTTTCTTT. Amino acid sequence: CATSKEGNTEAFF.

In DNA form, the CDR3 reads TGTGCCAGCAGCGCGACGGGGACCAACACCGGGGAGCTGTTTTTT. Translation gives CASSATGTNTGELFF. The chain recombines TRBV9 with TRBJ2-2; the D gene could be TRBD1 or TRBD2 (5 bases each). Germline assignment: CDR1 SGDLS and CDR2 YYNGEE. This CDR3 region has 15 residues. The V end lost 3 bases, the J end lost 2 bases, and 11 bases lay between the germline ends.

As for this clone: Other DNA sequences in this sample translate to the same CDR3. The V and J genes are TRBV5-1 and TRBJ2-2, with 8 bases that match TRBD1. This CDR3 contains 15 residues. Germline CDR1 SGHRS, CDR2 YFSETQ. V gave up 4 bases and J gave up 1 base; unmatched junction bases: 3. The CDR3 bases are TGCGCCAGCAGCCCGGGGACAGGGAACACCGGGGAGCTGTTTTTT. Amino acids: CASSPGTGNTGELFF. Complete variable domain (other parts from reference TRBV5-1 and TRBJ2-2): KAGVTQTPRYLIKTRGQQVTLSCSPISGHRSVSWYQQTPGQGLQFLFEYFSETQRNKGNFPGRFSGRQFSNSRSEMNVSTLELGDSALYLCASSPGTGNTGELFFGEGSRLTVL.

The genes are TRBV18 and TRBJ2-3, with 9 bases matching TRBD2. CDR1 KGHSH and CDR2 LQKENI come from the germline V gene. The V and J ends lost 3 bases and 3 bases, in that order; junction bases with no gene match: 7. CDR3 length equals 16 residues. Written as DNA, the CDR3 is TGTGCCAGCTCACCGGGGACAGCGGGAGGAACAGATACGCAGTATTTT. The encoded protein is CASSPGTAGGTDTQYF.

The chain has TRBV18 and TRBJ1-1; possibly TRBD1 for D (6 bases). Per the germline V gene, CDR1 is KGHSH and CDR2 is LQKENI. V shed 3 bases and J shed 1 base, with 15 bases lying between them. The length of the CDR3 is 16 residues. CDR3 loop: CASSPNRDTQNTEAFF. The CDR3 bases are TGTGCCAGCTCACCCAACCGGGACACCCAGAACACTGAAGCTTTCTTT.

This clone was found once. This CDR3 reads CASLLTGGSHKQYF. The CDR3, as DNA: TGTGCCAGCCTCTTGACAGGGGGGTCCCATAAGCAGTACTTC. The V and J genes are TRBV6-1 and TRBJ2-5; 9 bases match TRBD1. CDR3 length: 14 amino acids. Germline values: CDR1 MNHNS, CDR2 SASEGT. The V gene end was trimmed by 8 bases and the J gene end by 11 bases; junction bases not matched to a gene: 15.

The genes are TRBV7-6 and TRBJ2-7, with D perhaps matching TRBD1 (5 bases). Trimming cost V 2 bases and J 5 bases, with 19 bases left between them. Germline loops: CDR1 SGHVS, CDR2 FNYEAQ. The CDR3 is made up of 16 amino acids. The CDR3 DNA sequence: TGTGCCAGCAGCTTAAGATTGGGCCAGGGCGGAGACGAGCAGTACTTC. Translation gives CASSLRLGQGGDEQYF.

The J gene is TRBJ1-1, the V gene TRBV7-9; D gene uncertain. CDR3 size: 12 residues. CDR1 and CDR2 (germline): SEHNR, FQNEAQ (reference sequence). Trimming took 2 bases from V and 8 from J, leaving 9 bases between them. CDR3 in amino acids: CASSLNGEEAFF. The CDR3, as DNA: TGTGCCAGCAGCTTAAACGGAGAAGAAGCTTTCTTT.

The rearrangement links TRBV30 to TRBJ2-2; 10 bases are a match to TRBD1. Looked up from germline, CDR1 is GTSNPN and CDR2 is SVGIG (reference sequence). This CDR3 contains 14 residues. V was clipped by 2 bases and J by 6 bases; unmatched bases: 3. The CDR3 bases are TGTGCCTGGAGTCGGACAGGGGGGTCCGGGGAGCTGTTTTTT. Protein: CAWSRTGGSGELFF. Full variable domain (remainder filled in from reference TRBV30 and TRBJ2-2): SQTIHQWPATLVQPVGSPLSLECTVEGTSNPNLYWYRQAAGRGLQLLFYSVGIGQISSEVPQNLSASRPQDRQFILSSKKLLLSDSGFYLCAWSRTGGSGELFFGEGSRLTVL.

This clone was observed a few times. The chain uses TRBV7-6 and TRBJ2-1, with 7 bases that match TRBD1. The germline gives CDR1 SGHVS, CDR2 FNYEAQ. The ends lost 5 bases at V and 4 bases at J; junction bases unmatched: 8. CDR3 size: 15 residues. The CDR3 is CASSLDRAVYNEQFF. The CDR3 region has the DNA TGTGCCAGCAGCCTCGACAGGGCCGTTTACAATGAGCAGTTCTTC.

J is TRBJ2-1 and V is TRBV11-2; 9 bases are a match to TRBD2. This CDR3 contains 14 residues. Germline-derived CDR1 and CDR2 are SGHAT and FQNNGV. The V gene end was trimmed by 2 bases and the J gene end by 8 bases; junction bases not matched to a gene: 4. For the CDR3, the DNA is TGTGCCAGCAGCTTATTGCGGGGGGGCTATGAGCAGTTCTTC. Translation gives CASSLLRGGYEQFF.

The chain has TRBV19 and TRBJ2-1; the D gene is possibly TRBD2 (7 bases). The CDR3 is 17 amino acids. Germline CDR1 reads LNHDA; CDR2 reads SQIVND (reference sequence). V lost 2 bases and J lost 7, with 21 bases in between. The CDR3 bases are TGTGCCAGTAGTATAAAGTGGGCCAAAGCGGGGACAAATGAGCAGTTCTTC. Translated: CASSIKWAKAGTNEQFF.

This chain links TRBV11-3 with TRBJ2-2; D not certain. Trimming shortened V by 5 bases and J by 7 bases, and 11 bases separated the two germline ends. In germline, CDR1 is SGHNT, CDR2 YENEEA. The CDR3 loop spans 13 amino acids. CDR3 sequence: CASSLDGDGELFF. The CDR3 DNA reads TGTGCCAGCAGCCTGGACGGAGACGGGGAGCTGTTTTTT.

The genes are TRBV7-3 and TRBJ2-2; 8 nucleotides line up with TRBD1. The CDR3 loop spans 16 amino acids. The ends lost 2 bases at V and 4 bases at J; junction bases unmatched: 6. In germline, CDR1 is SGHTA, CDR2 FQGTGA. CDR3 coding DNA: TGTGCCAGCAGCTTAGCAGGGGGCTCGGTCACCGGGGAGCTGTTTTTT. As protein: CASSLAGGSVTGELFF.

The gene calls are TRBV9 and TRBJ2-2; no firm D call. The V end was cut by 0 bases, the J end by 3 bases, with 9 bases between. CDR3 size: 15 residues. Germline V gene sequence: CDR1 SGDLS, CDR2 YYNGEE. The CDR3 sequence: CASSVVDTYTGELFF. CDR3 DNA: TGTGCCAGCAGCGTAGTCGACACCTACACCGGGGAGCTGTTTTTT.

V is TRBV27 and J is TRBJ1-1; D unclear. CDR3 length: 11 amino acids. Trimming stripped 6 bases from V and 3 bases from J, with 5 bases between. Looked up from germline, CDR1 is MNHEY and CDR2 is SMNVEV (reference sequence). The CDR3 coding sequence is TGTGCCAGCAGGGGAGACACTGAAGCTTTCTTT. It encodes CASRGDTEAFF.

A single count supports this clone. The chain has TRBV6-5 and TRBJ2-5; possibly TRBD1 for D (7 bases). This CDR3 is built from 15 residues. The germline gives CDR1 MNHEY, CDR2 SVGAGI. Trimming left V 2 bases short and J 5 bases short, with 15 bases between. For the CDR3, the DNA is TGTGCCAGCAGTTACGGAGGGGGCGGACAGGAGACCCAGTACTTC. Protein: CASSYGGGGQETQYF.